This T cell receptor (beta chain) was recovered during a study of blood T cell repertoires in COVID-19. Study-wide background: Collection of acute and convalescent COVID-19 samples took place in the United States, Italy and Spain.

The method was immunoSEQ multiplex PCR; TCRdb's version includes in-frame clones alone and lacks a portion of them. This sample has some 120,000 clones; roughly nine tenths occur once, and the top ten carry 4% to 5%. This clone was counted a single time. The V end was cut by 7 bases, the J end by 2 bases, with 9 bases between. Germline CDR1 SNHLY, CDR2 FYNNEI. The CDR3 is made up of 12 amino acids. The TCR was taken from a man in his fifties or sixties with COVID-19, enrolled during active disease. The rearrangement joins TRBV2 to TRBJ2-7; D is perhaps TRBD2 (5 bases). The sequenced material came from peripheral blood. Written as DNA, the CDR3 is TGTGCCAGCATTGGACTCGCCTACGAGCAGTACTTC. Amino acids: CASIGLAYEQYF.